This record looks at one T cell receptor (beta chain) sequence and its context. The data stem from a study of shared clonotypes between healthy human individuals. CDR3 length: 14 residues. The V end was cut by 1 base, the J end by 5 bases, with 9 bases between. Germline CDR1 reads SGHNT; CDR2 reads YENEEA. Genomic DNA per cell subset filled all wells of several immunoSEQ plates. Assay used: immunoSEQ multiplex PCR; TCRdb lists only in-frame clones, some missing. The data hold approximately 440,000 clones, with approximately 71% observed a single time. The J gene is TRBJ2-1, the V gene TRBV11-3; perhaps TRBD2 as D (5 bases). The sequencing input was PBMCs. The clonotype comes from a woman aged 40 to 50 in good health. Some clones in this sample may be carry-over from other donors' samples. The CDR3 sequence is CASSLGRFHNEQFF. In DNA, the CDR3 is TGTGCCAGCAGCTTAGGGAGGTTCCACAATGAGCAGTTCTTC.